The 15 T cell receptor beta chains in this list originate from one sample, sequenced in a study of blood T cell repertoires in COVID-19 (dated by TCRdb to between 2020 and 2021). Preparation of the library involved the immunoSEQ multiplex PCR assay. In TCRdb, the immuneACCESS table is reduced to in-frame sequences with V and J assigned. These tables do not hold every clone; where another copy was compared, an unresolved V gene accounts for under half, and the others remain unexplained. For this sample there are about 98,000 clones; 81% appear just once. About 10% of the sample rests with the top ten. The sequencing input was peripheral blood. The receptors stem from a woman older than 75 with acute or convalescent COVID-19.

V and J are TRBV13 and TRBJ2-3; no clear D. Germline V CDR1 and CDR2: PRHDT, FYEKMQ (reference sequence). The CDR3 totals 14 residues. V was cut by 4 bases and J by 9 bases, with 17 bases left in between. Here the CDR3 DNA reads TGTGCCAGCAGCTACACACAGTACGATCGCACGCAGTATTTT. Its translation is CASSYTQYDRTQYF.

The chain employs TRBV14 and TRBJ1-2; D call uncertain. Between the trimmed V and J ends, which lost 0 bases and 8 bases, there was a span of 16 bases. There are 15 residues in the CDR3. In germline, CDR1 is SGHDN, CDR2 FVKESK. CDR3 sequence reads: CASSQDFDRGGGYTF. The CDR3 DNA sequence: TGTGCCAGCAGCCAAGATTTTGATCGGGGAGGAGGCTACACCTTC.

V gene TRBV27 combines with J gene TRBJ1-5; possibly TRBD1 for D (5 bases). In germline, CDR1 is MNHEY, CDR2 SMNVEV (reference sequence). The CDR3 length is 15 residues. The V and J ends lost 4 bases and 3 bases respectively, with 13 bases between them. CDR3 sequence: CASSSDRFLNQPQHF. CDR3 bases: TGTGCCAGCAGTTCCGACAGATTCCTCAATCAGCCCCAGCATTTT.

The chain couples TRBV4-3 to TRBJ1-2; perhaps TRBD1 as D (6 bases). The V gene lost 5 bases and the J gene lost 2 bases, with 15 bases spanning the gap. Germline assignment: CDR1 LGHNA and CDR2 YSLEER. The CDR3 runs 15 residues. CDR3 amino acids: CASSSQSGANYGYTF. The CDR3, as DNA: TGCGCCAGCAGCTCACAGTCAGGGGCGAACTATGGCTACACCTTC.

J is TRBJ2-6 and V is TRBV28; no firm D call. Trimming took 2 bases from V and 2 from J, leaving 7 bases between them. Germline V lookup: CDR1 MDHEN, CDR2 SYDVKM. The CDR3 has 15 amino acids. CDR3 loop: CASSLGSAGANVLTF. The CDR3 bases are TGTGCCAGCAGTTTAGGCTCCGCTGGGGCCAACGTCCTGACTTTC.

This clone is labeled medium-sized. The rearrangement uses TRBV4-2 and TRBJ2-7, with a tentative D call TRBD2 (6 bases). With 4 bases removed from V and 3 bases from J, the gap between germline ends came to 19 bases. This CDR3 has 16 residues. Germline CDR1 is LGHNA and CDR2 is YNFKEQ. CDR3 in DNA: TGTGCCAGCAGCCGCCATCTCGGCGGGGAAAACTACGAGCAGTACTTC. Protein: CASSRHLGGENYEQYF.

The CDR3 loop reads CATAGGGQETQYF. The CDR3 DNA is TGTGCCACGGCGGGCGGGGGGCAAGAGACCCAGTACTTC. This rearrangement joins TRBV10-3 to TRBJ2-5, with TRBD2 matching over 8 bases. Trimming at V came to 10 bases and at J to 2 bases, leaving 6 bases not matched to a gene. This CDR3 is 13 amino acids long. CDR1 and CDR2 (germline): ENHRY, SYGVKD.

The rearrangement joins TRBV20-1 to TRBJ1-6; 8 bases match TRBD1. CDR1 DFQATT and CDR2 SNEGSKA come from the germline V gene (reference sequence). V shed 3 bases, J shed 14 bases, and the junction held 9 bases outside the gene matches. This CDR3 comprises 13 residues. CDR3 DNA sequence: TGCAGTGCTAGTGGGACAGGAGACAGGACCCTCCACTTT. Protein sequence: CSASGTGDRTLHF.

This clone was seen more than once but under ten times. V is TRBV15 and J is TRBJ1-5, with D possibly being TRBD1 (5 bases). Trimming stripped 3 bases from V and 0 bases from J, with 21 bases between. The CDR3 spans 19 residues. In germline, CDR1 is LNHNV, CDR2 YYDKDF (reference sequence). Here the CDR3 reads CATSRAGGSLSYSNQPQHF. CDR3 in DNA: TGTGCCACCAGCAGGGCCGGGGGGAGCTTAAGTTATAGCAATCAGCCCCAGCATTTT.

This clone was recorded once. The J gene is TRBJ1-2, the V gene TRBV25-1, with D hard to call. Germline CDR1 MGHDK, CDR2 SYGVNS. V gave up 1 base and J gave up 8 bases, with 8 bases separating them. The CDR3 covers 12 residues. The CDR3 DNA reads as TGTGCCAGCAGTGAATTACCGGGGGGCTACACCTTC. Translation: CASSELPGGYTF.

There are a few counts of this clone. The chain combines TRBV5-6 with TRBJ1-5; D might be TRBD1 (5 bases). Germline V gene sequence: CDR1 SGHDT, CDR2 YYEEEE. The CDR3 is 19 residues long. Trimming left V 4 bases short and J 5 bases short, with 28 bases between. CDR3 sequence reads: CASSINPGLAEWIYQPQHF. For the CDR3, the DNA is TGTGCCAGCAGCATCAACCCGGGACTCGCTGAGTGGATCTATCAGCCCCAGCATTTT.

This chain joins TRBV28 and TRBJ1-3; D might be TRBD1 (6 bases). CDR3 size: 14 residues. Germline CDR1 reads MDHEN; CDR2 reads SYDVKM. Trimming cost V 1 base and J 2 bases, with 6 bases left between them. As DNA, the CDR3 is TGTGCCAGCAGTTTATACAGGGCTGGAAACACCATATATTTT. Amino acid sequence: CASSLYRAGNTIYF. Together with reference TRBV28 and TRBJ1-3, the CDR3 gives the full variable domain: DVKVTQSSRYLVKRTGEKVFLECVQDMDHENMFWYRQDPGLGLRLIYFSYDVKMKEKGDIPEGYSVSREKKERFSLILESASTNQTSMYLCASSLYRAGNTIYFGEGSWLTVV.

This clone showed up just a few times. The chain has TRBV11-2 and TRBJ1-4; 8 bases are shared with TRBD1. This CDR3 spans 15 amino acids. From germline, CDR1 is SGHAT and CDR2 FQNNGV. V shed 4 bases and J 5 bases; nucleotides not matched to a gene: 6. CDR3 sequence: CASSSWGQENEKLFF. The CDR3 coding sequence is TGTGCCAGCAGCTCCTGGGGACAGGAGAATGAAAAACTGTTTTTT.

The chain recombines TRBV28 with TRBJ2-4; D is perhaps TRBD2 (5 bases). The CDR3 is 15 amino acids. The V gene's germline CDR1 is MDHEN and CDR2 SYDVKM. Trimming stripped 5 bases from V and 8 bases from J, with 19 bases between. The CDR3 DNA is TGTGCCAGCAGTCCCCCCCGGGGATTGTTGGACATTCAGTACTTC. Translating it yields CASSPPRGLLDIQYF. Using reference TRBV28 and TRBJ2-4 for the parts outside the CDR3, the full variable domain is DVKVTQSSRYLVKRTGEKVFLECVQDMDHENMFWYRQDPGLGLRLIYFSYDVKMKEKGDIPEGYSVSREKKERFSLILESASTNQTSMYLCASSPPRGLLDIQYFGAGTRLSVL.

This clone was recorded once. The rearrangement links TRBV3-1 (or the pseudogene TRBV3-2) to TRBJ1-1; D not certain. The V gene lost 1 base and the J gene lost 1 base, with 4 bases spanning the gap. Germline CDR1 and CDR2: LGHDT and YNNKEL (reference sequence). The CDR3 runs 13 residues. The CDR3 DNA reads TGTGCCAGCAGCCAAGGGGCGAACACTGAAGCTTTCTTT. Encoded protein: CASSQGANTEAFF.